This T cell receptor beta chain was identified during a study of blood T cells in healthy people across ages (dated by TCRdb to between 2015 and 2017). In terms of the full investigation: Template switching captured roughly one uniquely barcoded TCR beta cDNA molecule per two T cells in model experiments. To avoid experimental bias, donors of different ages were randomly spread across the sequencing lanes. The donors were split into four age groups: young (average about 16 years), middle-aged (over 35), aged (approximately 60) and long-lived (roughly 80). To track age-related changes in TCR beta repertoire diversity, the study relied on deep sequencing normalized with unique cDNA molecular identifiers. For two donors (one aged 18 to 30 and one aged 80 or older), the study analyzed two additional independent replicas of 1 million unique cDNA reads from the same blood draw.

Libraries came from 5' RACE. These reads were obtained on an Illumina HiSeq 2500. The second PCR ran for about 7 to 11 cycles and used a J-beta primer mix along with a sample-barcoded 5' primer. Each TCR beta cDNA molecule received a unique molecular identifier from a template-switch 5' adaptor carrying 12 random nucleotides. At least 2.5 million CDR3-containing paired-end reads were obtained from each sample. First-strand cDNA synthesis was performed from all RNA using the Mint cDNA synthesis kit, with priming by a TRBC-specific oligonucleotide. Following uracil-DNA glycosylase treatment, all cDNA underwent a first 18-cycle PCR with the universal primers M1SS and BC2_uni_R. In the paper's pipeline: Normalization of each sample was performed by random selection of 1 million high-quality reads, each carrying a distinct molecular identifier. Instead of being binned into consensus sequences, reads that shared molecular identifiers were thrown out. MiTCR, set to a Q25 quality threshold and the strictest error-elimination algorithm, was used for CDR3 identification, clonotype clustering and error correction. A nonparametric unseen species model with Euler transformation was used to estimate lower-bound total TCR beta diversity. TCRdb redid the processing of the public reads, applying fastp at Q25 and MiXCR, and retained in-frame beta chains. Each entry is one CDR3 protein sequence, shown with its most common DNA and genes. The authors' filters were not applied to this entry. Counted in this sample were about 1.4 million distinct CDR3 sequences; roughly 64% of them appeared once. The top ten clonotypes cover 6.5% to 8.5% of the sample.

Notes on this clonotype: Its specific antigen is unknown. Base quality data are lacking; no much larger clone is found one base away.

The CDR3 measures 14 amino acids from cysteine to phenylalanine. The only DNA kept is the CDR3, 42 bases in frame from the first base. The germline V gene sets CDR1 to MNHNS and CDR2 to SASEGT. For this chain, trimming is 3 bases at the V end and 10 bases at the J end, and the number of junction bases without a gene match is 10. Donors were about 36 systemically healthy Caucasian individuals from Russia aged roughly 6 to 95 years. Approximately 10 milliliters of peripheral blood were collected from each donor into EDTA-treated Vacutainer tubes. Ficoll-Paque density-gradient centrifugation was used to isolate PBMCs, with at least 7 million obtained per sample. Trizol reagent was used to extract total RNA from PBMCs, with at least 5.5 micrograms per sample. For every donor, flow cytometry on a PBMC aliquot measured the percentage of naive CD45RAhigh/CD27high T cells. Overall study results and their limits: The long-lived group showed more naive CD4+ T cells, fewer expanded clones and increased TCR diversity than the aged group, suggesting age selection. Estimates of total diversity based on one million sequenced T cells were considered lower bounds and underestimates. Bulk unsorted PBMC profiling prevented conclusive comparison of naive and antigen-experienced compartments. As age increased, observed TCR beta diversity per million T cells dropped in a roughly linear way, and a significant reduction was already evident by age roughly 40. Donor CMV infection status was unknown, potentially confounding age-related changes in expanded clonotypes. There was a strong correlation between observed TCR beta diversity and the percentage of naive T cells measured by flow cytometry.

The TCR was taken from a man aged 18 to 29 in good health. The sequenced sample consisted of blood. In this chain, TRBV6-1 is recombined with TRBJ2-7, with 9 bases aligning to TRBD1. The bases are TGTGCCAGCAGTGACCAGACAGGGGGGGATACCCAGTACTTC. This yields the protein CASSDQTGGDTQYF.